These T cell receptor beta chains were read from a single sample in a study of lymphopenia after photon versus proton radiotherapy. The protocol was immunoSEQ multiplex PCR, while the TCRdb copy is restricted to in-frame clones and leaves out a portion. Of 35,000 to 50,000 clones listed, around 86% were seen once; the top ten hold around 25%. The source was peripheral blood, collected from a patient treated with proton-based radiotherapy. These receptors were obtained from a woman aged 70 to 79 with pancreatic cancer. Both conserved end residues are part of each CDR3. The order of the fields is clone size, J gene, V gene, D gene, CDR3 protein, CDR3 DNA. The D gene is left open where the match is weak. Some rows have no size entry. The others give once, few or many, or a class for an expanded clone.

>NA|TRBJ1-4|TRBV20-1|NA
CSARQNEKLFF
TGCAGTGCCCGCCAGAATGAAAAACTGTTTTTT
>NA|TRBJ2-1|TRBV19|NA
CASSLNNEQFF
TGTGCCAGTAGTCTTAACAATGAGCAGTTCTTC
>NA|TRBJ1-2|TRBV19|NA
CASSQGFNYGYTF
TGTGCCAGTAGTCAGGGGTTCAACTATGGCTACACCTTC
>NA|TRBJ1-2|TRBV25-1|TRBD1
CASSGITGTGVLYYGYTF
TGTGCCAGCAGTGGAATCACCGGGACAGGGGTACTATACTATGGCTACACCTTC
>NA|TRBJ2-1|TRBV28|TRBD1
CASSKSTGQGGNEQFF
TGTGCCAGCAGTAAGTCGACGGGACAGGGGGGCAATGAGCAGTTCTTC
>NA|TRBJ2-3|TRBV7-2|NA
CASSLGAHLRSATQYF
TGTGCCAGCAGCTTAGGGGCTCATCTACGTTCCGCTACGCAGTATTTT
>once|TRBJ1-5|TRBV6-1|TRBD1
CASSVTGGFNNQPQHF
TGTGCCAGCAGTGTGACAGGGGGCTTTAACAATCAGCCCCAGCATTTT
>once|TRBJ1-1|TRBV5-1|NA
CASALETNTEAFF
TGCGCCAGCGCGTTGGAAACGAACACTGAAGCTTTCTTT
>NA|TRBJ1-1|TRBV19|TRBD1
CASSFRTGVVGTEAFF
TGTGCCAGTAGTTTTAGGACAGGGGTGGTCGGTACTGAAGCTTTCTTT
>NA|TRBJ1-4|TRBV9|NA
CASSAKTQGAEKLFF
TGTGCCAGCAGCGCCAAAACACAGGGAGCTGAAAAACTGTTTTTT
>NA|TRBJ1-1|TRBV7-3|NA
CASSLLTGGEAFF
TGTGCCAGCAGCTTGTTGACTGGGGGAGAGGCTTTCTTT
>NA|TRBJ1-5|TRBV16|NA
CASSQFTVQPQHF
TGTGCCAGCAGCCAATTTACAGTTCAGCCCCAGCATTTT
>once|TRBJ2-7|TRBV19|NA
CASSSSAASWYF
TGTGCCAGTAGTAGCAGTGCCGCCTCGTGGTACTTC
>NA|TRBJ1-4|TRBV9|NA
CASSVPAPGGGEKLFF
TGTGCCAGCAGCGTCCCCGCCCCCGGGGGTGGAGAAAAACTGTTTTTT
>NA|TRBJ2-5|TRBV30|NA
CAWAGKGWGNRETQYF
TGTGCCTGGGCGGGTAAGGGATGGGGAAATAGGGAGACCCAGTACTTC
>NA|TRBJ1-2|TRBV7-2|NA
CASSASGAGGYTF
TGTGCCAGCAGCGCGTCAGGGGCAGGAGGCTACACCTTC
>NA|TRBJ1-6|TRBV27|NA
CASSLTGNSYNSPLHF
TGTGCCAGCAGTTTAACGGGAAATTCCTATAATTCACCCCTCCACTTT
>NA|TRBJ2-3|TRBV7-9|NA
CASSLTDTQYF
TGTGCCAGCAGCTTAACAGATACGCAGTATTTT
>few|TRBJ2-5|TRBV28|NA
CASSLHRGLREDAETQYF
TGTGCCAGCAGTTTACATCGAGGGTTACGAGAGGACGCGGAGACCCAGTACTTC
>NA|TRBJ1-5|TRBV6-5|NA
CASSSQGGARGPQHF
TGTGCCAGCAGTTCCCAGGGCGGGGCTAGGGGGCCCCAGCATTTT
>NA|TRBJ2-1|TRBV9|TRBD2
CASSVEIAGEKKFF
TGTGCCAGCAGCGTTGAGATAGCGGGAGAAAAAAAGTTCTTC
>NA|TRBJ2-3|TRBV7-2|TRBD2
CASSQSGGSRKDTQYF
TGTGCCAGCAGCCAATCGGGCGGGAGTAGGAAAGATACGCAGTATTTT
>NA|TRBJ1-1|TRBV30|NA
CAWSFGGRAFF
TGTGCCTGGAGTTTCGGGGGTCGAGCTTTCTTT
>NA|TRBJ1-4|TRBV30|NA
CAWSVKRIGSGEKLFF
TGTGCCTGGAGTGTAAAGAGGATTGGGTCCGGTGAAAAACTGTTTTTT
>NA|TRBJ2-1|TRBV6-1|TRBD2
CASSEMLTSGNEQFF
TGTGCCAGCAGTGAAATGCTGACTAGCGGAAATGAGCAGTTCTTC
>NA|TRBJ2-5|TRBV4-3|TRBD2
CASSQVVGLAAQYF
TGCGCCAGCAGCCAAGTAGTGGGACTAGCGGCTCAATACTTC
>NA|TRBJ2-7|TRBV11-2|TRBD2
CASGMSGGPGEQYF
TGTGCCAGCGGCATGAGCGGGGGCCCGGGGGAGCAGTACTTC
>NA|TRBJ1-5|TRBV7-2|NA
CASSLGRKDQPQHF
TGTGCCAGCAGCTTGGGACGGAAAGATCAGCCCCAGCATTTT
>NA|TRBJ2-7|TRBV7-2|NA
CASSPPWTRPYEQYF
TGTGCCAGCAGCCCTCCATGGACGAGGCCCTACGAGCAGTACTTC
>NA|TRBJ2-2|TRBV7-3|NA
CASSLTGDSARELFF
TGTGCCAGCAGCCTCACCGGGGACTCAGCAAGGGAGCTGTTTTTT
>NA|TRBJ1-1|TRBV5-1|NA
CASSLTVANTEAFF
TGCGCCAGCAGCTTGACAGTCGCGAACACTGAAGCTTTCTTT
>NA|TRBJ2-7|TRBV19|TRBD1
CASSTGQERGEQYF
TGTGCCAGTAGTACAGGACAGGAGAGGGGCGAGCAGTACTTC
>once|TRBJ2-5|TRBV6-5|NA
CASSYGTKQETQYF
TGTGCCAGCAGTTATGGGACGAAGCAAGAGACCCAGTACTTC
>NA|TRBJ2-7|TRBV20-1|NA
CSARSGVEQYF
TGCAGTGCTAGGTCAGGGGTGGAGCAGTACTTC
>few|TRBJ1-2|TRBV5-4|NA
CASFPEGRQNYGYTF
TGTGCCAGTTTCCCTGAGGGACGACAGAACTATGGCTACACCTTC
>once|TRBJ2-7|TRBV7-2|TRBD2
CASTPGGSGGASYEQYF
TGTGCCAGCACCCCCGGAGGCTCGGGGGGGGCGTCCTACGAGCAGTACTTC
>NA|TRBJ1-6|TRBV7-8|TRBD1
CASSRDRNSPLHF
TGTGCCAGCAGCCGGGACAGAAATTCACCCCTCCACTTT
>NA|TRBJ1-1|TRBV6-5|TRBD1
CASSQSQGVSSEAFF
TGTGCCAGCAGCCAATCACAGGGGGTTTCTTCTGAAGCTTTCTTT
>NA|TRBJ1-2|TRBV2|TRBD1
CASRDRAAEGYTF
TGTGCCAGCAGAGACAGGGCAGCAGAGGGCTACACCTTC
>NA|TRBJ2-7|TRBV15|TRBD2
CATSRILAGGRYEQYF
TGTGCCACCAGCAGAATTCTAGCGGGAGGGCGTTACGAGCAGTACTTC
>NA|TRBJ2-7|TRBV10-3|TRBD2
CAIRAGGRNEQYF
TGTGCCATCAGAGCGGGAGGGAGGAACGAGCAGTACTTC
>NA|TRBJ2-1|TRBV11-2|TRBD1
CASSFWGQGYNEQFF
TGTGCCAGCAGCTTCTGGGGACAGGGATACAATGAGCAGTTCTTC
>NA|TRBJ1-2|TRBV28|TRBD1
CASRGTVYGYTF
TGTGCCAGCAGAGGGACAGTCTATGGCTACACCTTC
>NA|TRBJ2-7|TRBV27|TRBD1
CASSPGTGRNEQYF
TGTGCCAGCAGTCCCGGGACAGGGCGGAACGAGCAGTACTTC